A selection of T cell receptor beta chains follows, all from one sample in a study of shared clonotypes between healthy human individuals. Profiling relied on immunoSEQ multiplex PCR, and the TCRdb table lists in-frame clones only, not all of them. The data contain fewer than 650,000 clones, around three quarters of them singletons. Sequenced: PBMCs. These receptors all come from a woman between 40 and 50 years old in good health. Some clones in this sample may be carry-over from other donors' samples. Each CDR3 is given without its conserved first and last residue.

V	J	CDR3
TRBV4-1	TRBJ2-1	ASSHPGTVINEQF
TRBV5-6	TRBJ1-2	ASSSTGEGNYGYT
TRBV28	TRBJ2-1	ASSPWRDNEQF
TRBV5-4	-	ASSLAGGSYEQY
TRBV2	TRBJ2-6	ATNTGGSGANVLT
TRBV19	TRBJ1-5	ASSILDSSNQPQH
TRBV28	TRBJ2-3	ASSLSTYTSTDTQY
TRBV30	TRBJ1-4	AWSFQGGGGVEKLF
TRBV19	TRBJ1-2	ASSATTGADYGYT
TRBV20-1	TRBJ1-2	SARGYGYT
TRBV11-3	TRBJ2-1	ASSLVPEAYNEQF
TRBV6-4	TRBJ2-6	ASSEGPSGANVLT
TRBV10-3	TRBJ1-2	AISEGQGSGYT
TRBV2	TRBJ1-5	ASSESWDQPQH
TRBV4-2	TRBJ2-3	ASSQDEGTSGMQY
TRBV2	TRBJ2-2	ARRPGGGELF
TRBV11-2	TRBJ1-1	ASSLPHAAF
TRBV15	TRBJ1-5	ATSRDRGNQPQH
TRBV20-1	TRBJ2-1	SAPDNDEQF
TRBV6-1	TRBJ1-2	ASSRDRGSGGYT
TRBV19	TRBJ2-3	ASSIGFYVTDTQY
TRBV19	TRBJ1-1	ASRQFQGITEAF
TRBV4-3	TRBJ1-5	ASSQDWHQPQH
TRBV18	TRBJ1-1	ASSPRGPTEAF
TRBV2	TRBJ2-1	ASSGQGLYNEQF
TRBV7-9	TRBJ2-7	ASSLPELSYEQY
TRBV30	TRBJ1-1	AWKRQWGDTEAF
TRBV5-4	TRBJ2-3	ASSFTGGAADTQY
TRBV2	TRBJ2-7	ASSVVGQAAYEQY
TRBV30	TRBJ1-1	AWSRRGIGVAF
TRBV27	TRBJ2-1	ASSSLMGAPI
TRBV11-2	TRBJ1-2	ASSLVPDINYGYT
TRBV6-6	TRBJ2-7	ASRERTGGSYEQY
TRBV7-3	TRBJ1-1	ASSSVVDTEAF
TRBV7-8	TRBJ1-3	ASSLAPGRFNTIY
TRBV10-3	TRBJ1-1	AIREADTEAF
TRBV5-1	TRBJ1-1	ASSSTGVNTEAF
TRBV18	TRBJ2-1	ASSPSGGNEQF
TRBV6-5	TRBJ2-3	ASRLGTVTDTQY
TRBV19	TRBJ2-1	ASSPRQRDNEQF
TRBV30	TRBJ2-5	AWSPHPGAEETQY
TRBV19	TRBJ2-7	ASSMGQGYEQY
TRBV11-2	TRBJ1-2	ASSPTLPAGFGYT
TRBV5-4	TRBJ2-7	ASSLYFRDEQY
TRBV5-4	TRBJ1-3	ASSLRTDSGNTIY
TRBV7-2	TRBJ2-7	ASSEKRLAGGDEQY
TRBV28	TRBJ2-7	ASSLIAGNLYEQY
TRBV5-6	TRBJ1-2	ASSFQAKDYGYT
TRBV7-9	TRBJ1-3	ASSLDAAPNTIY
TRBV10-3	TRBJ1-1	AISEGGDTEAF
TRBV29-1	TRBJ2-1	SVEASSYNEQF
TRBV7-9	TRBJ1-5	ASSPGTNQPQH
TRBV30	TRBJ1-1	AWSQPGHIAF